This paragraph reports one TCR beta chain. Authors' data handling: Reference gene primers were amplified, and this amplification served to estimate nucleated cell counts. Generated by immunoSEQ multiplex PCR, the TCRdb table keeps only in-frame clones and is missing some. The DNA was the basis for D and trimming; V, J and clone size are from that table. The table shows about 130,000 clones, with 80% to 90% occurring only once. The data were obtained in a study of blood T cell repertoires in COVID-19. Study details: From T cells, B-cell-depleted T cells, or PBMCs came the material, which was cDNA or gDNA.

The sequenced sample was peripheral blood. The origin of this receptor is a woman aged 60 to 75 with acute or convalescent COVID-19.

In DNA, the CDR3 is TGTGCCAGCTCACCTTCAGGGACAGGGAACACCGGGGAGCTGTTTTTT. Translating it yields CASSPSGTGNTGELFF. The chain links TRBV18 to TRBJ2-2; 8 bases agree with TRBD1. This CDR3 spans 16 amino acids. With V trimmed by 3 bases and J by 1 base, 4 bases remained unmatched. Germline CDR1 and CDR2: KGHSH and LQKENI.